This paragraph reports one T cell receptor beta chain. One end of the junction does not line up with germline, which may come from a read error. This specimen belongs to a study of tumor-infiltrating lymphocytes in primary liver carcinoma. Each 20-30 mg portion of unsorted bulk tissue served as the source for co-extraction of RNA and DNA. This CDR3 spans 10 amino acids. Germline V gene sequence: CDR1 MDHEN, CDR2 SYDVKM. Synthesis of TCR beta cDNA was carried out from 500 ng total RNA with a constant-region primer. Modified slightly, ARM-PCR produced TCR beta libraries over three nested multiplex PCR rounds. The two initial PCR rounds, nine to eleven cycles each, used TRBV1-TRBV30 forward and C-beta reverse primers. In TCRdb, the multiplex PCR reads were re-called with MiXCR into one record per CDR3 protein. The sample shows about 130,000 distinct CDR3 sequences, 64% of them seen only once.

The V and J genes are TRBV28 and TRBJ2-5; D unclear. The sequence was collected from a woman aged 55 to 70 with primary liver carcinoma and hepatitis B virus infection. The sequenced sample was liver tumor tissue from sampling region 3. As to subset: tumor region T3, left-lateral pole. CDR3 in DNA: TGTGCCGGCAGTTTAGAGACCCAGTACTTC. This codes for CAGSLETQYF.